A single sample is the source of the 27 T cell receptor beta chains below, sequenced in a study of T cell repertoires in cytomegalovirus infection. TCRdb re-analysed the reads in MiXCR, keeping a single row per CDR3 protein. The table has about 150,000 distinct CDR3 sequences, 20% to 25% seen once. Material for sequencing was PBMCs. The receptors come from a human donor in good health (CMV status not recorded). Some clones in this sample may be carry-over from other donors' samples.

At least ten counts were recorded for this clonotype. V usage is TRBV7-2 and J usage is TRBJ2-2, with D possibly being TRBD1 (5 bases). Germline CDR1 reads SGHTA; CDR2 reads FQGNSA. Deletions cut 4 bases from V and 0 bases from J, with 12 bases between. CDR3 length equals 16 residues. CDR3 in amino acids: CASSSQWGTNTGELFF. CDR3 in DNA: TGTGCCAGCAGCTCGCAGTGGGGCACGAACACCGGGGAGCTGTTTTTT.

In its sample, this clonotype was seen a few times. This chain uses TRBV28 with TRBJ1-1, with D unresolved. Deletions cut 2 bases from V and 8 bases from J, with 15 bases between. CDR1 is MDHEN and CDR2 is SYDVKM in the germline V gene. This CDR3 has 14 residues. The CDR3 DNA is TGTGCCAGCAGTTTACAACTCAGGACTGGGGAAGCTTTCTTT. The encoded protein is CASSLQLRTGEAFF. Full variable domain (rest looked up from reference TRBV28 and TRBJ1-1): DVKVTQSSRYLVKRTGEKVFLECVQDMDHENMFWYRQDPGLGLRLIYFSYDVKMKEKGDIPEGYSVSREKKERFSLILESASTNQTSMYLCASSLQLRTGEAFFGQGTRLTVV.

The sample holds many counts of this clonotype. The CDR3 sequence is CASSLGVLYEQYF. The DNA of the CDR3 is TGTGCCAGCAGCTTAGGGGTTCTCTACGAGCAGTACTTC. This sequence joins TRBV7-2 and TRBJ2-7, with D unresolved. V was trimmed by 1 base and J by 3 bases, leaving 7 bases between them. The CDR3 runs 13 residues. Germline CDR1 SGHTA, CDR2 FQGNSA.

V gene TRBV12-3 or TRBV12-4 combines with J gene TRBJ2-1, with 13 nucleotides matching TRBD2. The V segment lost 5 bases and the J segment 12 bases; nucleotides outside the gene matches: 10. The CDR3 has 15 residues. The CDR3 DNA is TGTGCCAGCAGTCCGAGGACTAGCGGGAGCTCGGGGCAGTTCTTC. This codes for CASSPRTSGSSGQFF.

This clonotype was recorded at least ten times. The chain recombines TRBV6-1 with TRBJ1-5; D remains ambiguous. Germline assignment: CDR1 MNHNS and CDR2 SASEGT. The length of the CDR3 is 15 residues. V dropped 0 bases and J dropped 6 bases, with 12 bases sitting between them. The CDR3: CASSEAKVGGQPQHF. The DNA of the CDR3 is TGTGCCAGCAGTGAAGCAAAAGTTGGTGGTCAGCCCCAGCATTTT.

This clonotype was observed at least ten times. The gene calls are TRBV7-8 and TRBJ2-1; 10 nucleotides match TRBD2. The CDR3 has 14 amino acids. The germline CDR1 and CDR2 sequences are SGHVS and FQNEAQ. V lost 6 bases and J lost 5; bases outside the gene matches: 4. The CDR3 reads CASRTTSGDNEQFF. For the CDR3, the DNA is TGTGCCAGCAGAACCACTAGCGGGGACAATGAGCAGTTCTTC.

By its share, this clonotype is medium-sized. The V call is TRBV28, the J call TRBJ2-3; 10 positions match TRBD2. Trimming took 4 bases from V and 0 from J; bases not matched to a gene: 16. Germline lookup yields CDR1 MDHEN and CDR2 SYDVKM. The CDR3 is 20 residues long. The CDR3 bases are TGTGCCAGCAGTTGGCCCGCTCTAGCGGGAGTTTGGGCTAGCACAGATACGCAGTATTTT. It translates to CASSWPALAGVWASTDTQYF.

The chain combines TRBV7-9 with TRBJ2-1, with TRBD2 identical over 9 bases. The CDR3 consists of 14 residues. Germline CDR1 is SEHNR and CDR2 is FQNEAQ (reference sequence). CDR3 sequence (DNA): TGTGCTTCCTCTAAGAGTAGCGGGGGTAATGAGCAGTTCTTC. Translation: CASSKSSGGNEQFF.

This clonotype was observed a handful of times. The rearrangement joins TRBV20-1 to TRBJ2-1; TRBD2 aligns across 8 bases. The junction had 7 bases not matched to a gene; V was cut back by 6 bases and J by 9 bases. CDR3 length: 12 residues. Germline V gene lookup returns CDR1 DFQATT and CDR2 SNEGSKA (reference sequence). The CDR3 reads CSAWGLDTEQFF. CDR3 sequence (DNA): TGCAGTGCATGGGGACTAGACACTGAGCAGTTCTTC.

This clonotype has ten or more counts. J is TRBJ2-1 and V is TRBV7-8, with TRBD2 matching 14 bases. Germline values: CDR1 SGHVS, CDR2 FQNEAQ. V was clipped by 1 base and J by 3 bases; unmatched bases: 11. This CDR3 contains 20 residues. The CDR3 here is CASSLGSGTSGGRHYNEQFF. Here the CDR3 DNA reads TGTGCCAGCAGCTTAGGTTCTGGGACTAGCGGGGGAAGGCACTACAATGAGCAGTTCTTC. The full variable domain, with the rest looked up from reference TRBV7-8 and TRBJ2-1, is GAGVSQSPRYKVAKRGQDVALRCDPISGHVSLFWYQQALGQGPEFLTYFQNEAQLDKSGLPSDRFFAERPEGSVSTLKIQRTQQEDSAVYLCASSLGSGTSGGRHYNEQFFGPGTRLTVL.

This clonotype was detected only a few times. V and J are TRBV25-1 and TRBJ1-1, with no clear D. The germline V gene has CDR1 MGHDK and CDR2 SYGVNS. Trimming removed 0 bases from V and 2 bases from J, with 22 bases in between. This CDR3 is built from 19 residues. The CDR3 spells CASSEYSAVGGSGNTEAFF. The CDR3 DNA reads as TGTGCCAGCAGTGAATATTCGGCCGTCGGAGGCTCCGGAAACACTGAAGCTTTCTTT.

The chain recombines TRBV2 with TRBJ2-1; the match to TRBD1 covers 9 bases. CDR1 is SNHLY and CDR2 is FYNNEI in the germline V gene. The CDR3 has 11 amino acids. The junction had 1 base not matched to a gene; V was cut back by 6 bases and J by 10 bases. The CDR3 DNA follows: TGTGCCAGCAGAGACAGGGGGGAGCAGTTCTTC. It specifies CASRDRGEQFF.

The J gene is TRBJ2-5, the V gene TRBV12-3 or TRBV12-4, with D perhaps matching TRBD1 (5 bases). This CDR3 spans 12 amino acids. V was shortened by 6 bases and J by 0 bases, with 5 bases between the two germline ends. The CDR3 loop is CASRDNQETQYF. The CDR3 DNA follows: TGTGCCAGCAGGGACAACCAAGAGACCCAGTACTTC.

The rearrangement uses TRBV7-9 and TRBJ2-3; 7 bases fit TRBD1. Trimming cost V 4 bases and J 3 bases; bases outside gene matches: 7. The CDR3 runs to 15 residues. Per germline, CDR1 SEHNR and CDR2 FQNEAQ (reference sequence). CDR3 coding DNA: TGTGCCAGCAGCTCCGCGACAGGGTTGACAGATACGCAGTATTTT. This sequence encodes CASSSATGLTDTQYF.

The chain has TRBV7-9 and TRBJ1-1, with D uncertain. The CDR3 covers 14 residues. Germline CDR1 and CDR2: SEHNR and FQNEAQ (reference sequence). Between the trimmed V and J ends, which lost 3 bases and 5 bases, there was a span of 13 bases. Here the CDR3 reads CASSFPRQRTEAFF. The CDR3 DNA reads as TGTGCCAGCAGCTTTCCCAGGCAGCGGACTGAAGCTTTCTTT.

This clonotype was counted only a few times. The chain links TRBV2 to TRBJ1-3, with a tentative D call TRBD1 (5 bases). The CDR3 covers 16 residues. Per the germline V gene, CDR1 is SNHLY and CDR2 is FYNNEI. V was clipped by 5 bases and J by 0 bases, with 14 bases between them. CDR3 bases: TGTGCCAGCAGTCCAGGGTACCCCGACTCTGGAAACACCATATATTTT. Its protein is CASSPGYPDSGNTIYF.

The rearrangement links TRBV28 to TRBJ2-2; tentatively, D is TRBD1 (6 bases). Germline V gene sequence: CDR1 MDHEN, CDR2 SYDVKM. The V end lost 7 bases, the J end lost 1 base, and 10 bases lay between the germline ends. This CDR3 contains 14 residues. In DNA, the CDR3 is TGTGCCAGCACCGTAGGGGGGAACACCGGGGAGCTGTTTTTT. Its protein is CASTVGGNTGELFF.

The J gene is TRBJ1-2, the V gene TRBV5-1, with TRBD1 as a possible D gene (5 bases). CDR1 and CDR2 (germline): SGHRS, YFSETQ. The CDR3 loop spans 12 amino acids. V lost 4 bases, J lost 8 bases, and 12 bases lay in between. The CDR3 reads CASSLTTAGYTF. CDR3 DNA sequence: TGCGCCAGCAGCCTTACGACAGCAGGCTACACCTTC. The variable domain in full, with the rest retrieved from reference TRBV5-1 and TRBJ1-2, is KAGVTQTPRYLIKTRGQQVTLSCSPISGHRSVSWYQQTPGQGLQFLFEYFSETQRNKGNFPGRFSGRQFSNSRSEMNVSTLELGDSALYLCASSLTTAGYTFGSGTRLTVV.

This clonotype was seen a handful of times. The rearrangement uses TRBV7-9 and TRBJ1-4; D gene uncertain. V lost 7 bases and J 3 bases, leaving 6 bases between the germline ends. Germline-derived CDR1 and CDR2 are SEHNR and FQNEAQ (reference sequence). The CDR3 spans 12 residues. CDR3 in DNA: TGTGCCAGCATGGCAGCTAATGAAAAACTGTTTTTT. Translated, it gives CASMAANEKLFF.

The rearrangement uses TRBV3-1 and TRBJ1-5; 7 bases agree with TRBD1. Trimming removed 1 base from V and 0 bases from J; junction bases left unmatched: 3. The germline CDR1 and CDR2 sequences are LGHDT and YNNKEL (reference sequence). This CDR3 is built from 16 residues. CDR3 DNA: TGTGCCAGCAGCCAAGGTGCAGGGGGTAGCAATCAGCCCCAGCATTTT. Its translation is CASSQGAGGSNQPQHF.

In regard to this clonotype: Being one base from a much bigger clone, this may be a read error. The gene calls are TRBV7-2 and TRBJ2-5; D gene ambiguous. V was shortened by 2 bases and J by 4 bases, with 11 bases between the two germline ends. CDR3 length: 14 residues. Germline assignment: CDR1 SGHTA and CDR2 FQGNSA. The DNA for the CDR3 is TGTGCCAGCAGCTTAACCCAGGTGTCAGAGACCCAGTACTTC. It codes for CASSLTQVSETQYF.

This clonotype was seen a handful of times. The chain combines TRBV20-1 with TRBJ1-2; the D gene is possibly TRBD1 (5 bases). V lost 6 bases and J lost 6, with 14 bases in between. Germline V gives CDR1 DFQATT, CDR2 SNEGSKA (reference sequence). The length of the CDR3 is 12 residues. Written as DNA, the CDR3 is TGCAGTGCCCCTTCAGGGTCCCATGGCTACACCTTC. Its translation is CSAPSGSHGYTF.

This chain joins TRBV7-2 and TRBJ2-3; 11 bases align to TRBD2. With 2 bases clipped from V and 0 bases from J, the junction kept 10 bases outside the gene matches. Germline loops: CDR1 SGHTA, CDR2 FQGNSA. The CDR3 length is 19 residues. Here the CDR3 DNA reads TGTGCCAGCAGCTTAAGACTACCCGGGACTAGCGGTAGCACAGATACGCAGTATTTT. Protein sequence: CASSLRLPGTSGSTDTQYF.

This chain uses TRBV5-6 with TRBJ2-3, with D perhaps given as TRBD1 or TRBD2 (6 bases each). Germline V gene data show CDR1 as SGHDT and CDR2 as YYEEEE. Trimming left V 0 bases short and J 7 bases short, with 12 bases between. The length of the CDR3 is 14 residues. As DNA, the CDR3 is TGTGCCAGCAGCTTGGGAGGGGGGACCAATACGCAGTATTTT. Translating gives CASSLGGGTNTQYF.

This clonotype was recorded a few times. The chain uses TRBV9 and TRBJ1-3, with no clear D. Germline CDR1 reads SGDLS; CDR2 reads YYNGEE. Trimming stripped 2 bases from V and 1 base from J, with 13 bases between. CDR3 size: 16 residues. The CDR3 region is CASSVNALISGNTIYF. CDR3 in DNA: TGTGCCAGCAGCGTCAACGCCCTGATTTCTGGAAACACCATATATTTT.

Written as DNA, the CDR3 is TGCAGTGCTAGTCTAGCGGGTCAAGATACGCAGTATTTT. Protein product: CSASLAGQDTQYF. The chain has TRBV20-1 and TRBJ2-3; 8 bases map to TRBD2. Germline trimming cut 3 bases from V and 5 bases from J; bases unmatched to any gene: 4. The CDR3 runs to 13 residues. The germline gives CDR1 DFQATT, CDR2 SNEGSKA (reference sequence).

The sample holds a few counts of this clonotype. V and J are TRBV28 and TRBJ1-3; weak D call: TRBD1 (6 bases). This CDR3 has 16 residues. Trimming stripped 4 bases from V and 4 bases from J, with 17 bases between. Germline V CDR1 and CDR2: MDHEN, SYDVKM. CDR3 region: CASSSFKTGSGNTIYF. CDR3 nucleotides: TGTGCCAGCAGTTCTTTCAAGACAGGCTCCGGAAACACCATATATTTT. The whole variable domain, remainder taken from reference TRBV28 and TRBJ1-3, is DVKVTQSSRYLVKRTGEKVFLECVQDMDHENMFWYRQDPGLGLRLIYFSYDVKMKEKGDIPEGYSVSREKKERFSLILESASTNQTSMYLCASSSFKTGSGNTIYFGEGSWLTVV.